These 17 T cell receptor beta chains were all obtained from the same sample, sequenced in a study of blood T cell repertoires in COVID-19. Generated by immunoSEQ multiplex PCR, the TCRdb table keeps only in-frame clones and is missing some. The sample holds about 230,000 clones; 84% are singletons and the top ten take around 2.5%. Sequenced sample: peripheral blood. The receptors derive from a man aged 40-49 years who had recovered from COVID-19.

The chain links TRBV4-3 to TRBJ1-1; D remains ambiguous. CDR1 is LGHNA, CDR2 YSLEER, per germline. The ends were cut back, 1 base at V and 4 bases at J, with 7 bases in the middle. The CDR3 is 13 amino acids. The CDR3 is CASSQAEGTEAFF. In DNA form, the CDR3 reads TGCGCCAGCAGCCAAGCTGAGGGCACTGAAGCTTTCTTT.

The V and J genes are TRBV29-1 and TRBJ1-2; 11 bases are shared with TRBD1. Looked up from germline, CDR1 is SQVTM and CDR2 is ANQGSEA. With 6 bases clipped from V and 3 bases from J, the junction kept 3 bases outside the gene matches. This CDR3 region has 13 residues. CDR3 coding DNA: TGCAGCGTCGGACAGGGGGCGGACTATGGCTACACCTTC. Protein product: CSVGQGADYGYTF.

The chain is built from TRBV19 and TRBJ1-2; a weak D match, TRBD1 (5 bases). The germline V gene encodes CDR1 LNHDA and CDR2 SQIVND (reference sequence). The germline V and J ends were trimmed by 5 bases and 7 bases, with 14 bases remaining between them. The CDR3 sequence is 13 residues long. CDR3 nucleotide sequence: TGTGCCAGTAGTCCTGGGGCACTGGTTGGCTACACCTTC. Encoded protein: CASSPGALVGYTF. Using reference TRBV19 and TRBJ1-2 for the parts outside the CDR3, the full variable domain is DGGITQSPKYLFRKEGQNVTLSCEQNLNHDAMYWYRQDPGQGLRLIYYSQIVNDFQKGDIAEGYSVSREKKESFPLTVTSAQKNPTAFYLCASSPGALVGYTFGSGTRLTVV.

The J gene is TRBJ2-2, the V gene TRBV5-4, with 10 positions matching TRBD2. The length of the CDR3 is 18 residues. The V and J ends lost 2 bases and 4 bases, in that order; junction bases with no gene match: 11. Germline assignment: CDR1 SGHNT and CDR2 YYREEE (reference sequence). CDR3 in amino acids: CASSFGTSVIVATGELFF. CDR3 sequence (DNA): TGTGCCAGCAGCTTCGGGACTAGCGTGATCGTGGCCACCGGGGAGCTGTTTTTT.

This clone appeared once. The CDR3 protein is CASSPYRALPSMGYTF. The CDR3 DNA follows: TGTGCCAGCAGCCCCTACAGGGCCCTCCCCTCTATGGGCTACACCTTC. The J gene is TRBJ1-2, the V gene TRBV7-8; weak D call: TRBD1 (6 bases). Germline loops: CDR1 SGHVS, CDR2 FQNEAQ. V shed 5 bases and J shed 8 bases, with 24 bases lying between them. The CDR3 is 16 residues long. Full variable domain (outside the CDR3, taken from reference TRBV7-8 and TRBJ1-2): GAGVSQSPRYKVAKRGQDVALRCDPISGHVSLFWYQQALGQGPEFLTYFQNEAQLDKSGLPSDRFFAERPEGSVSTLKIQRTQQEDSAVYLCASSPYRALPSMGYTFGSGTRLTVV.

The V gene is TRBV7-9, the J gene TRBJ1-5; TRBD1 matches at 8 bases. CDR3 length equals 15 residues. Germline loops: CDR1 SEHNR, CDR2 FQNEAQ (reference sequence). Unmatched junction bases numbered 7, after V lost 5 bases and J lost 4 bases. The CDR3 bases are TGTGCCAGCAGCCGACAGGGGACGGGAAATCAGCCCCAGCATTTT. As protein: CASSRQGTGNQPQHF.

This rearrangement joins TRBV19 to TRBJ1-1; D is unresolved. The CDR3 contains 12 residues. Germline assignment: CDR1 LNHDA and CDR2 SQIVND (reference sequence). The V and J ends lost 5 bases and 3 bases respectively, with 7 bases between them. The CDR3 here is CASSGRYTEAFF. CDR3 in DNA: TGTGCCAGTAGTGGCAGGTACACTGAAGCTTTCTTT.

This clone was picked up a small number of times. The chain recombines TRBV5-6 with TRBJ1-6, with TRBD1 matching over 7 bases. The V and J ends lost 4 bases and 7 bases, in that order; junction bases with no gene match: 8. This CDR3 comprises 15 residues. Germline values: CDR1 SGHDT, CDR2 YYEEEE. The CDR3 DNA sequence: TGTGCCAGCAGCCCGAGGGACAGAAGGAATTCACCCCTCCACTTT. Amino acids: CASSPRDRRNSPLHF.

Remarks on this clone: Additional DNA sequences in this sample encode the identical CDR3. The chain carries TRBV7-2 and TRBJ2-7, with D tentatively TRBD2 (5 bases). CDR3 length: 14 amino acids. V gave up 5 bases and J gave up 3 bases, with 14 bases separating them. Looked up from germline, CDR1 is SGHTA and CDR2 is FQGNSA. The CDR3 DNA is TGTGCCAGCAGCCCTGGACTGGGGTACTACGAGCAGTACTTC. Its protein is CASSPGLGYYEQYF.

The gene calls are TRBV7-9 and TRBJ2-7; 8 bases line up with TRBD2. CDR3 length: 16 amino acids. V shed 3 bases and J 4 bases; nucleotides not matched to a gene: 11. Germline lookup yields CDR1 SEHNR and CDR2 FQNEAQ (reference sequence). This CDR3 reads CASSLYEGLVAYEQYF. As DNA, the CDR3 is TGTGCCAGCAGCTTGTATGAGGGACTAGTTGCGTACGAGCAGTACTTC.

The chain combines TRBV13 with TRBJ2-1; no clear D gene. Germline CDR1 reads PRHDT; CDR2 reads FYEKMQ (reference sequence). The CDR3 has 14 residues. Trimming left V 0 bases short and J 1 base short, with 4 bases between. DNA of the CDR3: TGTGCCAGCAGCTTAGGGGAGTCCTACAATGAGCAGTTCTTC. This sequence encodes CASSLGESYNEQFF. Supplemented by reference TRBV13 and TRBJ2-1, the full variable domain reads AAGVIQSPRHLIKEKRETATLKCYPIPRHDTVYWYQQGPGQDPQFLISFYEKMQSDKGSIPDRFSAQQFSDYHSELNMSSLELGDSALYFCASSLGESYNEQFFGPGTRLTVL.

V usage is TRBV28 and J usage is TRBJ1-1; 9 bases align to TRBD1. V lost 4 bases and J lost 0; bases outside the gene matches: 6. Germline V gene lookup returns CDR1 MDHEN and CDR2 SYDVKM. The CDR3 totals 16 residues. The chain's CDR3 is CASSSLGQGMNTEAFF. Written as DNA, the CDR3 is TGTGCCAGCAGTTCACTTGGACAGGGGATGAACACTGAAGCTTTCTTT.

The chain is built from TRBV10-3 and TRBJ2-1; 7 bases line up with TRBD2. V was pared by 4 bases and J by 5 bases, with 2 bases of the junction left unmatched. Germline-derived CDR1 and CDR2 are ENHRY and SYGVKD. This CDR3 has 13 amino acids. The CDR3 nucleotides are TGTGCCATCAGTGGTCGGGGGGACAATGAGCAGTTCTTC. Translated, it gives CAISGRGDNEQFF.

The chain is built from TRBV9 and TRBJ2-1, with a possible D match to TRBD2 (5 bases). This CDR3 contains 15 residues. Germline V gene data show CDR1 as SGDLS and CDR2 as YYNGEE. V lost 0 bases and J lost 2, with 9 bases in between. CDR3 sequence: CASSVDGNPYNEQFF. The CDR3 DNA reads TGTGCCAGCAGCGTAGACGGGAACCCCTACAATGAGCAGTTCTTC.

This clone was seen a few times. The chain recombines TRBV3-1 (or the pseudogene TRBV3-2) with TRBJ2-7; possible D gene TRBD2, 7 bases. CDR3 length: 16 residues. Between the trimmed V and J ends, which lost 1 base and 3 bases, there was a span of 16 bases. From germline, CDR1 is LGHDT and CDR2 YNNKEL (reference sequence). The CDR3, as DNA: TGTGCCAGCAGCCAAGCCGGGGGCGGGGGAGGCTACGAGCAGTACTTC. Its protein is CASSQAGGGGGYEQYF.

For this clone: An end of the junction differs from the germline gene, which may be a read error. Written as DNA, the CDR3 is TGTGCCAGCAGGAAGGTTCTTCAGGGGGCAAGAGTTATCTTT. As protein: CASRKVLQGARVIF. The V call is TRBV27, the J call TRBJ1-1; 8 bases align to TRBD1. Germline V CDR1 and CDR2: MNHEY, SMNVEV (reference sequence). There are 14 residues in the CDR3.

V is TRBV5-1 and J is TRBJ2-5; 13 bases line up with TRBD2. J was trimmed by 4 bases and V by 4 bases; bases with no gene match: 7. CDR1 is SGHRS and CDR2 is YFSETQ in the germline V gene. The CDR3 sequence is 16 residues long. CDR3 bases: TGCGCCAGCAGCGCCAGACTAGCGGGAGGTGTAGAGACCCAGTACTTC. Translation gives CASSARLAGGVETQYF.